This T cell receptor (beta chain) was captured in a study of somatic mutations in cytotoxic T cells in rheumatoid arthritis. This clone is deemed medium-sized. Isolation of the CD4+ and CD8+ populations was accomplished via positive magnetic bead selection, with purity assessed by flow cytometry. Authors' processing steps: Only a few patient CD8+ clones above 1% matched published virus-specific TCRB sequences. Clones were read by immunoSEQ multiplex PCR, and TCRdb kept only the in-frame ones, dropping some. V and J calls and clone size come straight from that table; D and trimming were deduced from the DNA. The sample shows 4,000 to 5,500 clones, 75% to 80% of them seen only once. From germline, CDR1 is LGHNA and CDR2 YNFKEQ. The CDR3 consists of 15 residues. The V gene lost 0 bases and the J gene lost 10 bases, with 16 bases spanning the gap.

The sample in question was CD8+ T cells sorted from blood, obtained at a follow-up visit. The sequence derives from a man aged 40-49 years with rheumatoid arthritis. The rearrangement uses TRBV4-2 and TRBJ2-1, with a weak D call TRBD2 (5 bases). The CDR3 protein is CASSQELELAGEQFF. CDR3 coding DNA: TGTGCCAGCAGCCAAGAGTTAGAGCTAGCTGGCGAGCAGTTCTTC.